A single sample is the source of the 30 T cell receptor beta chains below, sequenced in a study of blood T cell repertoires in COVID-19. The table came from immunoSEQ multiplex PCR; TCRdb's copy has only in-frame clones and leaves some out. The repertoire includes roughly 200,000 clones, about 83% of them detected once, and around a sixth sits in the top ten. Sequenced material: peripheral blood. The receptor source for this set is a person aged 70 to 85 with COVID-19, enrolled during active disease.

V usage is TRBV27 and J usage is TRBJ2-3, with 10 bases matching TRBD2. This CDR3 spans 19 amino acids. CDR1 is MNHEY, CDR2 SMNVEV, per germline (reference sequence). J gave up 0 bases and V 7 bases, and 16 bases lay outside the gene matches. DNA for the CDR3: TGTGCCAGCATGACACTGACTATCACTAGCGGGGCTAGCACAGATACGCAGTATTTT. Translation gives CASMTLTITSGASTDTQYF.

This rearrangement joins TRBV7-9 to TRBJ1-4; D is undetermined. This CDR3 has 14 residues. Germline CDR1 SEHNR, CDR2 FQNEAQ (reference sequence). V was clipped by 3 bases and J by 9 bases, with 14 bases between them. The CDR3: CASSLGVGLQKLFF. The CDR3 DNA reads TGTGCCAGCAGCTTGGGCGTGGGCCTGCAAAAACTGTTTTTT.

In DNA, the CDR3 is TGTGCCAGCAGCCCAGGAGGACAGCTAGTTTCCTACGAGCAGTACTTC. Its protein is CASSPGGQLVSYEQYF. V and J are TRBV5-4 and TRBJ2-7; D is possibly TRBD1 (6 bases). Between the trimmed V and J ends, which lost 4 bases and 1 base, there was a span of 18 bases. This CDR3 is built from 16 residues. The germline V gene has CDR1 SGHNT and CDR2 YYREEE (reference sequence).

The V gene is TRBV6-2 or TRBV6-3, the J gene TRBJ1-6; D uncertain. The germline V gene encodes CDR1 MNHEY and CDR2 SVGEGT. V lost 6 bases and J lost 10, with 16 bases in between. The CDR3 contains 14 residues. CDR3 region: CASSLAGPSSPLHF. The CDR3 DNA follows: TGTGCCAGCAGCCTGGCGGGTCCTAGCTCACCCCTCCACTTT.

V and J are TRBV23-1 and TRBJ2-1; 9 nucleotides agree with TRBD1. TRBV23-1 falls under the ORF class, with uncertain function. The CDR3 length is 18 residues. After removal of 0 bases from V and 2 bases from J, the junction contained 8 bases not matched to a gene. CDR3 sequence (DNA): TGCGCCAGCAGTCAATCGGACACCGGGACAGGGACCTACAATGAGCAGTTCTTC. Amino acid sequence: CASSQSDTGTGTYNEQFF.

The chain recombines TRBV5-1 with TRBJ2-3; a weak D match, TRBD1 (6 bases). V gave up 2 bases and J gave up 5 bases, with 15 bases separating them. Germline V gene lookup returns CDR1 SGHRS and CDR2 YFSETQ. This CDR3 has 15 residues. The CDR3 is CASSLAGARGDTQYF. The CDR3 DNA reads as TGCGCCAGCAGCTTAGCAGGGGCAAGGGGAGATACGCAGTATTTT.

This chain connects TRBV18 to TRBJ1-1, with a weak D call TRBD1 (6 bases). The CDR3 is 15 residues long. Germline loops: CDR1 KGHSH, CDR2 LQKENI. Trimming left V 4 bases short and J 4 bases short, with 16 bases between. CDR3 loop: CASSQRTAQGTEAFF. CDR3 DNA sequence: TGTGCCAGCTCACAAAGGACAGCTCAAGGCACTGAAGCTTTCTTT.

V is TRBV15 and J is TRBJ1-1; D gene unclear. This CDR3 is 13 amino acids long. The germline V and J ends were trimmed by 3 bases and 7 bases, with 12 bases remaining between them. Per the germline V gene, CDR1 is LNHNV and CDR2 is YYDKDF (reference sequence). In DNA form, the CDR3 reads TGTGCCACCAGCAGGGAAGGCGCGGGTGAAGCTTTCTTT. It codes for CATSREGAGEAFF.

The gene calls are TRBV21-1 and TRBJ1-5; the listed D gene, TRBD1, was not tested against the DNA. TRBV21-1 is marked as a pseudogene. This CDR3 spans 17 amino acids. CDR3 amino acids: CASSLRDRWRGNQPQHF. The CDR3 bases are TGTGCCAGCAGCCTACGGGACAGGTGGCGTGGCAATCAGCCCCAGCATTTT.

V gene TRBV6-5 combines with J gene TRBJ2-7; 9 positions match TRBD1. The CDR3 has 14 amino acids. Germline V gives CDR1 MNHEY, CDR2 SVGAGI. Losses at the gene ends were 4 bases for V and 6 bases for J; bases not matched to a gene: 7. The CDR3 DNA sequence: TGTGCCAGCAGTTCTCGGACAGGGGTGTTCGAGCAGTACTTC. The encoded protein is CASSSRTGVFEQYF.

The chain links TRBV7-7 to TRBJ2-1; TRBD2 agrees at 13 bases. J lost 6 bases, V lost 3 bases, and 5 bases had no gene match. The V gene's germline CDR1 is SSHAT and CDR2 FNYEAQ (reference sequence). The CDR3 extends over 16 amino acids. CDR3 sequence: CASSLTGTSGTNEQFF. In nucleotides, the CDR3 is TGTGCCAGCAGCTTGACCGGGACTAGCGGGACCAATGAGCAGTTCTTC.

This clone was seen once. Other DNA variants within this sample encode the same CDR3. The rearrangement links TRBV5-6 to TRBJ2-7; D is unclear. The length of the CDR3 is 13 residues. Trimming stripped 0 bases from V and 1 base from J, with 5 bases between. Germline V lookup: CDR1 SGHDT, CDR2 YYEEEE. For the CDR3, the DNA is TGTGCCAGCAGCTTGGTAGATTCCTACGAGCAGTACTTC. Translation gives CASSLVDSYEQYF.

In its sample, this clone was seen once. The J gene is TRBJ2-3, the V gene TRBV6-5, with D hard to call. CDR3 length equals 13 residues. V was clipped by 2 bases and J by 4 bases, with 7 bases between them. Germline CDR1 reads MNHEY; CDR2 reads SVGAGI. The CDR3 DNA sequence: TGTGCCAGCAGTTACCCAGGTCCAGATACGCAGTATTTT. Its translation: CASSYPGPDTQYF.

The gene calls are TRBV7-8 and TRBJ1-5; 10 nucleotides line up with TRBD1. This CDR3 has 16 amino acids. V dropped 5 bases and J dropped 5; count of bases not matched to a gene: 9. Germline CDR1 is SGHVS and CDR2 is FQNEAQ. The CDR3, as DNA: TGTGCCAGCAGCCCCAGACAGGGGGCCCCGTATCAGCCCCAGCATTTT. This codes for CASSPRQGAPYQPQHF.

This clone is a singleton in its sample. This chain links TRBV7-2 with TRBJ2-3; D might be TRBD1 (5 bases). CDR3 length: 15 residues. Between the trimmed V and J ends, which lost 4 bases and 4 bases, there was a span of 15 bases. Germline V gene lookup returns CDR1 SGHTA and CDR2 FQGNSA. The CDR3 sequence: CASSYRSGDADTQYF. Here the CDR3 DNA reads TGTGCCAGCAGCTACAGGAGTGGTGACGCAGATACGCAGTATTTT.

This rearrangement joins TRBV5-1 to TRBJ2-7; 10 bases fit TRBD1. Germline assignment: CDR1 SGHRS and CDR2 YFSETQ. The CDR3 runs 15 residues. The junction had 8 bases not matched to a gene; V was cut back by 2 bases and J by 6 bases. This chain's CDR3 is CASSFSRGQGFEQYF. For the CDR3, the DNA is TGCGCCAGCAGCTTCTCAAGGGGACAGGGGTTCGAGCAGTACTTC.

V and J are TRBV7-2 and TRBJ1-5; 7 nucleotides match TRBD1. The CDR3 is 14 residues long. Germline V gene lookup returns CDR1 SGHTA and CDR2 FQGNSA. V dropped 3 bases and J dropped 3; count of bases not matched to a gene: 2. The CDR3 nucleotides read TGTGCCAGCAGCTTGACAGGGTTCAATCAGCCCCAGCATTTT. Protein product: CASSLTGFNQPQHF.

In its sample, this clone was seen once. The chain recombines TRBV2 with TRBJ1-2; D is unclear. This CDR3 spans 12 amino acids. Trimming stripped 8 bases from V and 4 bases from J, with 11 bases between. Germline loops: CDR1 SNHLY, CDR2 FYNNEI. The CDR3 reads CASRAEAYGYTF. CDR3 in DNA: TGTGCCAGCCGGGCGGAGGCCTATGGCTACACCTTC.

The rearrangement links TRBV28 to TRBJ1-3; tentatively, D is TRBD1 (6 bases). The CDR3 has 15 residues. CDR1 MDHEN and CDR2 SYDVKM come from the germline V gene. The germline V and J ends were trimmed by 6 bases and 0 bases, with 12 bases remaining between them. CDR3 loop: CASSPTGPSGNTIYF. The CDR3 DNA follows: TGTGCCAGCAGCCCCACAGGGCCCTCTGGAAACACCATATATTTT.

Ten or more counts support this clone. In DNA, the CDR3 is TGTGCCAGCAGCCTGGACACGGGTAATAGGAATCAGCCCCAGCATTTT. This gives the protein CASSLDTGNRNQPQHF. The chain employs TRBV5-5 and TRBJ1-5; the D gene is possibly TRBD1 (5 bases). CDR1 is SGHKS, CDR2 YYEKEE, per germline (reference sequence). Trimming took off 4 bases at V and 4 bases at J, with 18 bases between the two ends. The CDR3 loop spans 16 amino acids.

This clone came up a few times. This rearrangement joins TRBV10-3 to TRBJ1-3; 7 bases line up with TRBD1. V shed 6 bases and J 11 bases; nucleotides not matched to a gene: 7. Germline CDR1 reads ENHRY; CDR2 reads SYGVKD. This CDR3 spans 12 amino acids. This chain's CDR3 is CAIRGDSRAIYF. CDR3 DNA: TGTGCCATCAGGGGGGACAGTCGTGCCATATATTTT.

The CDR3 is CASSQSRGWREQFF. For the CDR3, the DNA is TGCGCCAGCAGTCAATCTAGGGGTTGGCGGGAGCAGTTCTTC. The chain employs TRBV23-1 and TRBJ2-1; a weak D match, TRBD1 (5 bases). TRBV23-1 is flagged as an ORF with uncertain function. The CDR3 extends over 14 amino acids. V lost 0 bases to trimming and J lost 10 bases, with 13 bases between them.

The rearrangement joins TRBV6-5 to TRBJ2-7, with 7 bases aligning to TRBD1. The CDR3 spans 11 residues. Germline CDR1 and CDR2: MNHEY and SVGAGI. V trimming: 8 bases; J trimming: 12 bases; junction bases outside the gene matches: 10. The CDR3 sequence is CASGTDRVSYF. CDR3 nucleotide sequence: TGTGCCAGCGGAACTGACAGGGTCTCGTACTTC.

The genes are TRBV11-2 and TRBJ2-7; perhaps TRBD2 as D (5 bases). Trimming removed 5 bases at V and 0 bases at J, with 20 bases between. This CDR3 is built from 17 residues. Germline V lookup: CDR1 SGHAT, CDR2 FQNNGV. The CDR3 reads CASSKFEGLFGSYEQYF. CDR3 nucleotides: TGTGCCAGCAGCAAATTCGAAGGACTTTTCGGCTCCTACGAGCAGTACTTC.

The chain combines TRBV6-2 or TRBV6-3 with TRBJ1-2, with 8 positions matching TRBD1. V was pared by 0 bases and J by 4 bases, with 1 base of the junction left unmatched. The CDR3 contains 14 residues. The germline CDR1 and CDR2 sequences are MNHEY and SVGEGT. The CDR3 spells CASSYSGQGYGYTF. CDR3 in DNA: TGTGCCAGCAGTTACTCCGGACAGGGCTATGGCTACACCTTC.

V and J are TRBV11-3 and TRBJ2-1, with D tentatively TRBD1 (5 bases). This CDR3 is built from 14 residues. Germline values: CDR1 SGHNT, CDR2 YENEEA. The germline V and J ends were trimmed by 5 bases and 6 bases, with 14 bases remaining between them. The DNA of the CDR3 is TGTGCCAGCAGCCCCTCGACAGTACCCAATGAGCAGTTCTTC. This translates into CASSPSTVPNEQFF.

In DNA, the CDR3 is TGTGCCAGCAGTCCGGGGGGGGATACCTACGAGCAGTACTTC. Its translation is CASSPGGDTYEQYF. The chain carries TRBV28 and TRBJ2-7; 8 positions agree with TRBD2. The CDR3 runs to 14 residues. Germline CDR1 MDHEN, CDR2 SYDVKM. The V and J ends lost 5 bases and 2 bases, in that order; junction bases with no gene match: 5. The variable domain in full, with the rest retrieved from reference TRBV28 and TRBJ2-7, is DVKVTQSSRYLVKRTGEKVFLECVQDMDHENMFWYRQDPGLGLRLIYFSYDVKMKEKGDIPEGYSVSREKKERFSLILESASTNQTSMYLCASSPGGDTYEQYFGPGTRLTVT.

The chain combines TRBV5-6 with TRBJ1-4; a possible D gene is TRBD1 (6 bases). V shed 4 bases and J shed 10 bases, with 23 bases lying between them. CDR3 length equals 16 residues. The germline CDR1 and CDR2 sequences are SGHDT and YYEEEE. CDR3 DNA: TGTGCCAGCAGCCCCCCCACCGGGCGGTGGGGGCGAAAACTGTTTTTT. This gives the protein CASSPPTGRWGRKLFF. Looking up the rest from reference TRBV5-6 and TRBJ1-4 gives the full variable domain: DAGVTQSPTHLIKTRGQQVTLRCSPKSGHDTVSWYQQALGQGPQFIFQYYEEEERQRGNFPDRFSGHQFPNYSSELNVNALLLGDSALYLCASSPPTGRWGRKLFFGSGTQLSVL.

In this sample, this clone turned up many times. The V gene is TRBV28, the J gene TRBJ1-3, with D perhaps matching TRBD1 (6 bases). The V end was cut by 5 bases, the J end by 0 bases, with 11 bases between. This CDR3 contains 15 residues. Germline V CDR1 and CDR2: MDHEN, SYDVKM. The CDR3 DNA reads as TGTGCCAGCAGTGCGACAGGAATCTCTGGAAACACCATATATTTT. It specifies CASSATGISGNTIYF.

V and J are TRBV19 and TRBJ2-3; 8 bases match TRBD2. Unmatched junction bases numbered 23, after V lost 6 bases and J lost 3 bases. The length of the CDR3 is 20 residues. Germline-derived CDR1 and CDR2 are LNHDA and SQIVND (reference sequence). The CDR3 is CASSMMTDSSWASGTDTQYF. CDR3 nucleotides: TGTGCCAGTAGCATGATGACAGACTCCTCCTGGGCTAGCGGGACAGATACGCAGTATTTT.